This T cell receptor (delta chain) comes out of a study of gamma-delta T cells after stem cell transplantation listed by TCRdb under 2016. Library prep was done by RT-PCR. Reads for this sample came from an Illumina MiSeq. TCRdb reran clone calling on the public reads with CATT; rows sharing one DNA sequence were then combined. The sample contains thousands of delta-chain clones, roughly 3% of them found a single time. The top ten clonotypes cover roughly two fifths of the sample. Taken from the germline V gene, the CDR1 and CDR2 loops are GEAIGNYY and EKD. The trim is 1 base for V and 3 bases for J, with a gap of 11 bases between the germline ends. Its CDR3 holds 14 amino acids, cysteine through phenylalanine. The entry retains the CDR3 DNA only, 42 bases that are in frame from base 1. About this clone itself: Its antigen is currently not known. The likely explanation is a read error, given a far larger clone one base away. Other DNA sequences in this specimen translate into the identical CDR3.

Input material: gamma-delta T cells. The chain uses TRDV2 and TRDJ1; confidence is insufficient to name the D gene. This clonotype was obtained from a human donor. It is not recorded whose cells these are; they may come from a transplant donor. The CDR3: CACDTVGPPDKLIF. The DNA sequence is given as TGTGCCTGTGACACGGTAGGTCCCCCCGATAAACTCATCTTT.